These 2 T cell receptor beta chains share one sample of origin, sequenced in a study of T-cell reconstitution after alpha-beta-depleted transplantation in children. Unique molecular identifiers featured in how the TCRbeta library was prepared. A single record per CDR3 protein comes from TCRdb applying MiXCR to the PCR reads. Among about 190,000 distinct CDR3 sequences listed, more than 9.5% were seen once. The input for sequencing was PBMCs, taken before TCRalphabeta/CD19-depleted stem cell transplant. Receptors were obtained from a boy between 2 and 10 years old with acute myeloid leukemia, due to receive a stem cell transplant.

This clonotype was counted many times. CDR3 protein: CSAREGTSGNEQFF. CDR3 DNA: TGCAGTGCTAGAGAGGGGACTAGTGGTAATGAGCAGTTCTTC. This chain connects TRBV20-1 to TRBJ2-1, with 8 bases that match TRBD2. The CDR3 totals 14 residues. Germline V gene data show CDR1 as DFQATT and CDR2 as SNEGSKA (reference sequence). The ends lost 0 bases at V and 7 bases at J; junction bases unmatched: 5.

At least ten counts were recorded for this clonotype. The chain carries TRBV28 and TRBJ2-1; D gene unclear. The germline V gene has CDR1 MDHEN and CDR2 SYDVKM. The CDR3 spans 13 residues. V was cut by 2 bases and J by 4 bases, with 6 bases left in between. CDR3 in amino acids: CASSLIEYNEQFF. CDR3 nucleotides: TGTGCCAGCAGTTTAATTGAGTACAATGAGCAGTTCTTC.